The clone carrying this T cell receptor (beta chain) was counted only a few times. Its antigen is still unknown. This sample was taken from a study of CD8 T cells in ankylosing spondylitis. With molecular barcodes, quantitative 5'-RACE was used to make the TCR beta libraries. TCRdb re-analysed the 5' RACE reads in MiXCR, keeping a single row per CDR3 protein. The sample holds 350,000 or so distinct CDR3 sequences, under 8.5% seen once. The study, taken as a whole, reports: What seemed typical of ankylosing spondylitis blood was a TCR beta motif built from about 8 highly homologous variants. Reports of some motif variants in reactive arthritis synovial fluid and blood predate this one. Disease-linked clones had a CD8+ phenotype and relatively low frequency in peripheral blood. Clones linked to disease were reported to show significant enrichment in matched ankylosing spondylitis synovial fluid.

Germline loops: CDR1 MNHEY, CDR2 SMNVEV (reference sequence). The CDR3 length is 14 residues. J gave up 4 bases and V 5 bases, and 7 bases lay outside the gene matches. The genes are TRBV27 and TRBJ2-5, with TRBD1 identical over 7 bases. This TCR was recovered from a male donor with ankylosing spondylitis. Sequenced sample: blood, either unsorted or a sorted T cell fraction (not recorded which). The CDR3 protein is CASSLGTAPETQYF. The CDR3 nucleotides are TGTGCCAGCAGTCTAGGGACAGCACCAGAGACCCAGTACTTC.